These T cell receptor beta chains were read from a single sample in a study of T cells after yellow fever vaccination. From the 5' RACE reads, TCRdb called clonotypes with MiXCR, one entry per CDR3 protein. The table lists 310,000 or so distinct CDR3 sequences, approximately 7% of them singletons. The sequencing here drew on PBMCs, taken roughly 47 days after the first yellow fever vaccination. These receptors came from a man aged 18 to 30 who received the YFV17D yellow fever vaccine. Both conserved end residues are part of each CDR3. Fields, in order: J gene, V gene, clone size, D gene, CDR3 DNA, CDR3 protein. The D gene is left open where the match is weak. Expanded clones get a size class; other rows say once, few or many, or leave the size out.

J gene: TRBJ1-6; V gene: TRBV30; clone size: -; D gene: TRBD1; CDR3 DNA: TGTGCCTGGACTCCCGGACAGGTCTTCCCTCCCCTCCACTTT; CDR3 protein: CAWTPGQVFPPLHF
J gene: TRBJ2-2; V gene: TRBV5-4; clone size: few; D gene: -; CDR3 DNA: TGTGCCAGCCGTTCACACGGAGGGGACAACCCCGGGGAGCTGTTTTTT; CDR3 protein: CASRSHGGDNPGELFF
J gene: TRBJ2-3; V gene: TRBV6-5; clone size: -; D gene: TRBD2; CDR3 DNA: TGTGCCAGCAGTTACTCCTTCCTTGCGGGGGGGGCCGCAGATACGCAGTATTTT; CDR3 protein: CASSYSFLAGGAADTQYF
J gene: TRBJ2-5; V gene: TRBV18; clone size: -; D gene: TRBD1; CDR3 DNA: TGTGCCAGCTCAGCCGGGACAGAAGAGACCCAGTACTTC; CDR3 protein: CASSAGTEETQYF
J gene: TRBJ2-3; V gene: TRBV7-6; clone size: -; D gene: TRBD2; CDR3 DNA: TGTGCCAGCAGCCCTACAGCGGGGGGACAGGATACGCAGTATTTT; CDR3 protein: CASSPTAGGQDTQYF
J gene: TRBJ1-1; V gene: TRBV12-3/TRBV12-4; clone size: few; D gene: TRBD1; CDR3 DNA: TGTGCCAGCAGTTTAAATCCAGGGGGCACTGAAGCTTTCTTT; CDR3 protein: CASSLNPGGTEAFF
J gene: TRBJ2-1; V gene: TRBV20-1; clone size: few; D gene: TRBD2; CDR3 DNA: TGCAGTCTTAGACTAGCGACATACAATGAGCAGTTCTTC; CDR3 protein: CSLRLATYNEQFF
J gene: TRBJ2-6; V gene: TRBV3-1; clone size: few; D gene: -; CDR3 DNA: TGTGCCAGCAGCTCGGGGCCTGGGGCCAACGCCCTGACTTTC; CDR3 protein: CASSSGPGANALTF
J gene: TRBJ1-2; V gene: TRBV9; clone size: many; D gene: TRBD1; CDR3 DNA: TGTGCCAGCAGCGTAGATCGACAGGGCCACTATGGCTACACCTTC; CDR3 protein: CASSVDRQGHYGYTF
J gene: TRBJ1-6; V gene: TRBV20-1; clone size: -; D gene: TRBD1; CDR3 DNA: TGCAGTGCCCCACAGGGGGCATTGTCACCCCTCCACTTT; CDR3 protein: CSAPQGALSPLHF
J gene: TRBJ2-3; V gene: TRBV7-3; clone size: few; D gene: -; CDR3 DNA: TGTGCCAGCAGCTTAATGAACAGGGCCTCGGGAGATACGCAGTATTTT; CDR3 protein: CASSLMNRASGDTQYF
J gene: TRBJ1-2; V gene: TRBV7-9; clone size: -; D gene: -; CDR3 DNA: TGTGCCAGCAGCTTTGGGCCCCCCTGCTCTTACTATGGCTACACCTTC; CDR3 protein: CASSFGPPCSYYGYTF
J gene: TRBJ2-7; V gene: TRBV7-2; clone size: -; D gene: -; CDR3 DNA: TGTGCCAGCAGCCGACGGACGGAGTCCTACGAGCAGTACTTC; CDR3 protein: CASSRRTESYEQYF
J gene: TRBJ1-5; V gene: TRBV12-3/TRBV12-4; clone size: -; D gene: -; CDR3 DNA: TGTGCCAGCAGTTCCGGGTTCCAACATCAGCCCCAGCATTTT; CDR3 protein: CASSSGFQHQPQHF
J gene: TRBJ1-4; V gene: TRBV18; clone size: -; D gene: -; CDR3 DNA: TGTGCCAGCTCACCACCGAACAGGGAAGTAAAACTGTTTTTT; CDR3 protein: CASSPPNREVKLFF
J gene: TRBJ2-2; V gene: TRBV5-5; clone size: many; D gene: -; CDR3 DNA: TGTGCCAGCAGCTCCAGGGAATCGAACACCGGGGAGCTGTTTTTT; CDR3 protein: CASSSRESNTGELFF
J gene: TRBJ2-5; V gene: TRBV12-3/TRBV12-4; clone size: many; D gene: TRBD2; CDR3 DNA: TGTGCCAGCAGATTGGCGGGGGGCCAAGAGACCCAGTACTTC; CDR3 protein: CASRLAGGQETQYF
J gene: TRBJ2-5; V gene: TRBV27; clone size: -; D gene: -; CDR3 DNA: TGTGCCAGCAGTTTTCCAGGGACGGCGACCCAGTACTTC; CDR3 protein: CASSFPGTATQYF
J gene: TRBJ1-5; V gene: TRBV7-2; clone size: few; D gene: -; CDR3 DNA: TGTGCCAGCAGCTTAGGAAGTGGGTTGAATCAGCCCCAGCATTTT; CDR3 protein: CASSLGSGLNQPQHF